This TCR beta chain was captured by sequencing in a study of blood T cells in healthy people across ages. With respect to this clonotype: Its antigen is undetermined.

For the second PCR, which ran for roughly 7 to 11 cycles, a sample-barcoded 5' primer and a J-beta primer mix were used. TCRdb processed the 5' RACE reads anew with MiXCR; each CDR3 protein has one entry. The repertoire consists of over 600,000 distinct CDR3 sequences, with roughly 50% occurring once and the leading ten covering about a quarter. Each sample used at least 6.5 million PBMCs. Study observations and caveats: Total diversity from one million sequenced T cells was likely underestimated.

This sequence was found in a man aged 40-49 years in good health. The sequenced sample consisted of blood.

The CDR3, as DNA: TGCGCCAGCAGCTCCTCCGGACAGGGGCAAGGGACCGGGGAGCTGTTTTTT. Translated: CASSSSGQGQGTGELFF. V usage is TRBV5-1 and J usage is TRBJ2-2, with 9 bases that match TRBD1. V lost 3 bases, J lost 5 bases, and 11 bases stayed unmatched. This CDR3 is 17 amino acids long. Germline CDR1 and CDR2: SGHRS and YFSETQ.